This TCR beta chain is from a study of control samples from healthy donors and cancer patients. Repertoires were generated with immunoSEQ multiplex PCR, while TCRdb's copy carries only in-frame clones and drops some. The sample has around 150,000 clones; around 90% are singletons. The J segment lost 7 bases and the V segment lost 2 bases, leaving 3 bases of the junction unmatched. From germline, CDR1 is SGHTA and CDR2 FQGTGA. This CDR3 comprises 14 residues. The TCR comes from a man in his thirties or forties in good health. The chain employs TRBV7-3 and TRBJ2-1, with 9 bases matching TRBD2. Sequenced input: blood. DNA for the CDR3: TGTGCCAGCAGCTTACTAGCGGGGTCGAATGAGCAGTTCTTC. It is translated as CASSLLAGSNEQFF. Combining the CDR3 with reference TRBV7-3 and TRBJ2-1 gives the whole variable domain GAGVSQTPSNKVTEKGKYVELRCDPISGHTALYWYRQSLGQGPEFLIYFQGTGAADDSGLPNDRFFAVRPEGSVSTLKIQRTERGDSAVYLCASSLLAGSNEQFFGPGTRLTVL.